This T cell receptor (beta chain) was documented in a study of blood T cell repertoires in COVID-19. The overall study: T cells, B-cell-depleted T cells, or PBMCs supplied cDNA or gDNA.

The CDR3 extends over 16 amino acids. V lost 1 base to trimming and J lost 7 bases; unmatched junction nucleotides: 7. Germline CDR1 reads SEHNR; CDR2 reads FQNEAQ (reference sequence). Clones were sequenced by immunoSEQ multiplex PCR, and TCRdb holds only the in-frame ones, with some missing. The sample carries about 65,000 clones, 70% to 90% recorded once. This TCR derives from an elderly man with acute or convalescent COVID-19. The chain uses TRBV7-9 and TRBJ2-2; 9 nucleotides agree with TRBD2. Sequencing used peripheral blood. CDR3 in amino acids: CASSLGLAGPIGELFF. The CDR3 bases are TGTGCCAGCAGCTTAGGTCTAGCGGGGCCGATCGGGGAGCTGTTTTTT.